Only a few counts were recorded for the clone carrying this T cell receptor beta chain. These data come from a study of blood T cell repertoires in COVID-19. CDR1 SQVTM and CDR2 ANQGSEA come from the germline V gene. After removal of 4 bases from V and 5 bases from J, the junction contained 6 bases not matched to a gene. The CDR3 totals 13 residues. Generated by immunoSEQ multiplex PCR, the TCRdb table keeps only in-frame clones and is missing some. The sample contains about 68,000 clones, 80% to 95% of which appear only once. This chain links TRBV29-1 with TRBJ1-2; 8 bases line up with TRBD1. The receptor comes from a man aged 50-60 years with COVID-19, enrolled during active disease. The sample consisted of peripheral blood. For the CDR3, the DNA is TGCAGCGTTGGGGGGACAGGTTATTATGGCTACACCTTC. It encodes CSVGGTGYYGYTF.